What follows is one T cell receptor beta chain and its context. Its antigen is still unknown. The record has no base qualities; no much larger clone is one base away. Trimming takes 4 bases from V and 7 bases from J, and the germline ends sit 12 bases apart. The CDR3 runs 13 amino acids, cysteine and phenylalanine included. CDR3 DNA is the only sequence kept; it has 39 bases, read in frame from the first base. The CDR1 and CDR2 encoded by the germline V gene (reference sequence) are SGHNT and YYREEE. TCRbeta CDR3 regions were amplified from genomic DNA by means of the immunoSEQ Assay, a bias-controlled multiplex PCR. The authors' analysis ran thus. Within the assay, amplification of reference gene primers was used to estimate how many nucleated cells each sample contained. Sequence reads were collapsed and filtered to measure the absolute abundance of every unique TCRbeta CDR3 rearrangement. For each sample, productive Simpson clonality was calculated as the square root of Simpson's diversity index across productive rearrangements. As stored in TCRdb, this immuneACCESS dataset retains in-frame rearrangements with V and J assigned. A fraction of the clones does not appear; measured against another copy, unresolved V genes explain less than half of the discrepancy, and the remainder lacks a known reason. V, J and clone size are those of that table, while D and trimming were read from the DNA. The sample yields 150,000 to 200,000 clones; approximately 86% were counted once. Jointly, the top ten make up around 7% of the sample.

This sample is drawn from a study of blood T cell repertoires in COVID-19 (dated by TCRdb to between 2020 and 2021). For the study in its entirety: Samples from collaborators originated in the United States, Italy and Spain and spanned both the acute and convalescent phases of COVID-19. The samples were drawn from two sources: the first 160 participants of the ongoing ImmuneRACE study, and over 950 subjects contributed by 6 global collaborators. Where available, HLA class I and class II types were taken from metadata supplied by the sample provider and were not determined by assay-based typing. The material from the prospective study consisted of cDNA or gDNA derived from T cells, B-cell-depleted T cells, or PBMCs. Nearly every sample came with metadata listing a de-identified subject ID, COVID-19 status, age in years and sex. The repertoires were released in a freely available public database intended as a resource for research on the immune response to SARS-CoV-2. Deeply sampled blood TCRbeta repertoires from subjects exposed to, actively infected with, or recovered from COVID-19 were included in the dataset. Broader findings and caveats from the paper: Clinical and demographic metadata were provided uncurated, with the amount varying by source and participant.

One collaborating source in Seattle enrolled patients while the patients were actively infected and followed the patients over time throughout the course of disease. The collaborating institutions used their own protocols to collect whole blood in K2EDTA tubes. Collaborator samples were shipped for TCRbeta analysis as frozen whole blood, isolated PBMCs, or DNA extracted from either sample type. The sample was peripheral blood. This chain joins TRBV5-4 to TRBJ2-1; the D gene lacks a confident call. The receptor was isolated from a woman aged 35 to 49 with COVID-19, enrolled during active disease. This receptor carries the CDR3 CASSLTVENEQFF. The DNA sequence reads TGTGCCAGCAGCCTGACTGTGGAGAATGAGCAGTTCTTC.